This entry describes one T cell receptor beta chain. This entry is derived from a study of sequential checkpoint blockade in melanoma. TCRdb keeps only in-frame clones here, not all; method: immunoSEQ multiplex PCR. This table holds 17,000 or so clones, just under 75% found once. Treatment: randomized to nivolumab then ipilimumab (arm A) or the reverse (arm B). From thawed PBMCs, live CD3+CD8+ cells negative for CD19 and CD56 were sorted. This CDR3 is built from 14 residues. CDR1 and CDR2 (germline): SNHLY, FYNNEI. This clonotype originated in a human donor with melanoma. Sequencing was performed on CD8+ T cells sorted from blood (inferred from file names), taken from a patient given nivolumab and ipilimumab in sequence. The V call is TRBV2, the J call TRBJ2-5, with unresolved D. Gene TRBJ2-7 matches the end of the DNA better, so the J call may be wrong. The DNA of the CDR3 is TGTGCCAGCGGCCCGGATCGGGTCTCCTACGAGCAGTACTTC. It codes for CASGPDRVSYEQYF.